These T cell receptor beta chains were read from a single sample in a study of T cell changes during pregnancy in multiple sclerosis. Some clones are missing from TCRdb's copy, which holds only in-frame ones; the method was immunoSEQ multiplex PCR. The top ten hold less than 0.5% of the sample, which has about 53,000 clones, approximately 91% seen once. The sample was CD4+ T cells from peripheral blood mononuclear cells, taken in the third trimester of pregnancy. All receptors come from a female donor with multiple sclerosis, enrolled in a pregnancy study. The CDR3 runs from the conserved cysteine through the conserved F or W. D genes are given only for firm matches.

j_call v_call d_call cdr3_aa
TRBJ2-7 TRBV9 TRBD1 CASSDGQGGNYEQYF
TRBJ2-1 TRBV11-3 - CASSLDGKTGTLTYNEQFF
TRBJ2-1 TRBV27 - CASSSPPRGGLHEQFF
TRBJ1-4 TRBV10-2 TRBD1 CASKGQGGGSEKLFF
TRBJ1-3 TRBV9 - CASSPRSSLSGNTIYF
TRBJ2-1 TRBV15 TRBD2 CATSRDLLAVDEQFF
TRBJ2-3 TRBV29-1 TRBD2 CSVLWTSGSADTQYF
TRBJ1-5 TRBV30 TRBD1 CAWSEGQGGNQPQHF
TRBJ2-7 TRBV19 - CASKNRDRYEQYF
TRBJ2-7 TRBV30 - CAWSVPAGKYQYF
TRBJ1-2 TRBV27 - CASSLSETGNYTF
TRBJ1-2 TRBV6-1 - CASSDWTSSYGYTF
TRBJ1-5 TRBV21-1 - CASSTSSEEGFGQPQHF
TRBJ2-1 TRBV11-2 TRBD2 CASSRESGGYNEQFF
TRBJ1-1 TRBV6-6 - CASSPVSSEAFF
TRBJ2-2 TRBV11-3 TRBD2 CASSPTPRGANTGELFF
TRBJ2-7 TRBV25-1 TRBD2 CASSRLAGTGSEQYF
TRBJ2-2 TRBV6-5 TRBD1 CASSYGTGITGELFF
TRBJ2-2 TRBV2 TRBD1 CASSFTRDRGSGELFF
TRBJ2-3 TRBV2 - CASNRAGGAGTQYF
TRBJ1-3 TRBV21-1 - CATRQRNTIYF
TRBJ2-2 TRBV5-1 - CASSPTGELFF
TRBJ2-5 TRBV4-2 - CASSQEPRVGETQYF
TRBJ2-3 TRBV6-6 - CASIHQGPHTDTQYF
TRBJ1-3 TRBV7-7 - CASSSGAGNTIYF
TRBJ2-1 TRBV5-3 - CARRFRSFQRYYYYNEQFF
TRBJ1-1 TRBV10-3 - CAISSTTANTEAFF
TRBJ2-7 TRBV2 - CASRHGDIREQYF
TRBJ2-7 TRBV10-3 - CAISESVTGILSSYEQYF
TRBJ2-4 TRBV6-5 - CATAQVETKNIQYF
TRBJ2-5 TRBV14 TRBD2 CASSQGYQRGGLFGSETQYF
TRBJ2-7 TRBV7-9 - CASSFGVEQYF
TRBJ1-1 TRBV5-8 - CASSGYRVGSSAEAFF
TRBJ2-5 TRBV7-9 - CASSLGTLGRRWYF
TRBJ2-7 TRBV7-8 - CASSPRGTGSRYEQYF
TRBJ1-1 TRBV5-4 - CASGGQVNTEAFF
TRBJ2-7 TRBV5-1 - CASSQGLAYEQYF
TRBJ1-5 TRBV19 TRBD1 CASSVTGTGTNQPQHF
TRBJ1-1 TRBV5-8 TRBD1 CASSPGQGGNTEAFF
TRBJ2-2 TRBV7-9 TRBD1 CASSLQGANTGELFF
TRBJ1-1 TRBV11-2 - CASSRTVTEAFF
TRBJ1-1 TRBV5-4 - CASSAPGLPEAFF
TRBJ2-7 TRBV7-2 TRBD2 CASSRTSGDYEQYF
TRBJ1-2 TRBV29-1 TRBD1 CSVDATGLYGYTF
TRBJ2-1 TRBV7-2 - CASSLVRQAQGEQFF
TRBJ2-7 TRBV5-4 TRBD1 CASSLGQGRGEQYF
TRBJ2-7 TRBV5-1 - CASSLEGRYEQYF
TRBJ1-2 TRBV7-9 TRBD1 CASSFQDRIVYGYTF
TRBJ2-1 TRBV10-3 - CAISEGVGRGHSNEQFF
TRBJ1-5 TRBV27 TRBD1 CASSLGAGQGANQPQHF
TRBJ2-1 TRBV18 - CASSPNGQGGDEQFF